Each of the 31 T cell receptor beta chains below was sequenced from the same sample in a study of monozygotic twins with inflammatory bowel disease. TCRdb reprocessed the 5' RACE reads and reports one entry per CDR3 protein, with no DNA. The clone table shows approximately 400,000 distinct CDR3 sequences, with the ten largest holding 2.4%. The sample comprised blood. The receptors here all came from a human donor with ulcerative colitis or Crohn's disease, or a healthy co-twin of an affected twin (not recorded which).

This rearrangement joins TRBV7-2 to TRBJ1-4; the TRBD1 assignment by TCRdb is unverifiable without DNA. Germline-derived CDR1 and CDR2 are SGHTA and FQGNSA. The CDR3 runs to 15 residues. This CDR3 is CASSPQGWTNEKLFF. The full variable domain, rest sourced from reference TRBV7-2 and TRBJ1-4, is GAGVSQSPSNKVTEKGKDVELRCDPISGHTALYWYRQSLGQGLEFLIYFQGNSAPDKSGLPSDRFSAERTGGSVSTLTIQRTQQEDSAVYLCASSPQGWTNEKLFFGSGTQLSVL.

The rearrangement joins TRBV4-1 to TRBJ2-1. Germline CDR1 is MGHRA and CDR2 is YSYEKL. The CDR3 runs to 15 residues. The CDR3 sequence: CASSQDLSSYNEQFF.

The chain's CDR3 is CASSQVPGISSGANVLTF. This sequence joins TRBV14 and TRBJ2-6; absent DNA, TCRdb's TRBD1 call cannot be checked. The length of the CDR3 is 18 residues. CDR1 and CDR2 (germline): SGHDN, FVKESK.

This chain connects TRBV14 to TRBJ2-4; the TCRdb call, TRBD1, lacks DNA for checking. The V gene's germline CDR1 is SGHDN and CDR2 FVKESK. CDR3 length equals 13 residues. The CDR3 protein is CASSPGTINIQYF.

This chain uses TRBV9 with TRBJ1-4. The CDR3 has 20 residues. Germline CDR1 reads SGDLS; CDR2 reads YYNGEE. The CDR3 region is CASSVGLPPPTGSRGEKLFF.

The chain's CDR3 is CASSFPVAGGQIDTQYF. This rearrangement joins TRBV7-9 to TRBJ2-3; absent DNA, TCRdb's TRBD2 call cannot be checked. The V gene's germline CDR1 is SEHNR and CDR2 FQNEAQ (reference sequence). This CDR3 region has 17 residues.

The V and J genes are TRBV5-1 and TRBJ2-1; TCRdb calls TRBD2, which cannot be checked without DNA. This CDR3 is built from 16 residues. Germline CDR1 and CDR2: SGHRS and YFSETQ. The CDR3 region is CASSFRAGLFDNEQFF.

The chain links TRBV5-1 to TRBJ1-2; the D gene TCRdb calls, TRBD1, cannot be checked with no DNA. The CDR3 is made up of 14 amino acids. Germline V CDR1 and CDR2: SGHRS, YFSETQ. CDR3 sequence reads: CASSLGPGAYGYTF.

The chain employs TRBV5-1 and TRBJ2-3. This CDR3 contains 13 residues. In germline, CDR1 is SGHRS, CDR2 YFSETQ. The CDR3 reads CASSSTRADTQYF.

The chain links TRBV20-1 to TRBJ2-2; TCRdb's assignment of TRBD2 cannot be checked, as there is no DNA. Germline assignment: CDR1 DFQATT and CDR2 SNEGSKA (reference sequence). CDR3 size: 16 residues. CDR3 residues: CSARGAAETNTGELFF.

The chain is built from TRBV4-3 and TRBJ1-2. CDR3 size: 13 residues. Looked up from germline, CDR1 is LGHNA and CDR2 is YSLEER. The CDR3 protein is CASSRGENYGYTF.

The chain carries TRBV5-1 and TRBJ2-7; there is no DNA to check the TCRdb D call of TRBD1. This CDR3 is 14 amino acids long. Germline-derived CDR1 and CDR2 are SGHRS and YFSETQ. The CDR3 here is CASSFGAGAYEQYF.

The V and J genes are TRBV6-1 and TRBJ2-3; checking the TCRdb D call of TRBD1 is not possible without DNA. This CDR3 region has 15 residues. The germline CDR1 and CDR2 sequences are MNHNS and SASEGT. Here the CDR3 reads CASLVYPGLADTQYF.

The chain links TRBV5-1 to TRBJ2-7; TCRdb names TRBD1, which stays unverified in the absence of DNA. CDR3 size: 15 residues. CDR1 SGHRS and CDR2 YFSETQ come from the germline V gene. Here the CDR3 reads CASSPPAGAAYEQYF. Looking up the rest from reference TRBV5-1 and TRBJ2-7 gives the full variable domain: KAGVTQTPRYLIKTRGQQVTLSCSPISGHRSVSWYQQTPGQGLQFLFEYFSETQRNKGNFPGRFSGRQFSNSRSEMNVSTLELGDSALYLCASSPPAGAAYEQYFGPGTRLTVT.

V is TRBV4-3 and J is TRBJ2-2; TCRdb's D call, TRBD2, is unchecked because there is no DNA. Germline CDR1 and CDR2: LGHNA and YSLEER. CDR3 length: 16 amino acids. CDR3 sequence: CASSQEGSGRSGELFF.

This chain uses TRBV20-1 with TRBJ1-2; TCRdb indicates TRBD1, and absent DNA this call remains unverified. The CDR3 is 14 residues long. Germline V CDR1 and CDR2: DFQATT, SNEGSKA (reference sequence). CDR3 amino acids: CSAMVPGWNYGYTF.

This CDR3 is CASSQGRLANIQYF. V usage is TRBV4-1 and J usage is TRBJ2-4; TCRdb outputs TRBD2, but without DNA this stays unchecked. The CDR3 spans 14 residues. From germline, CDR1 is MGHRA and CDR2 YSYEKL.

V usage is TRBV19 and J usage is TRBJ2-1. CDR1 and CDR2 (germline): LNHDA, SQIVND (reference sequence). This CDR3 contains 14 residues. The chain's CDR3 is CASSTSGFYNEQFF.

V is TRBV19 and J is TRBJ2-1; TCRdb indicates TRBD2, and absent DNA this call remains unverified. The CDR3 has 16 amino acids. Germline lookup yields CDR1 LNHDA and CDR2 SQIVND (reference sequence). CDR3 residues: CASSPTSGGAYNEQFF.

The rearrangement uses TRBV18 and TRBJ2-2; TCRdb indicates TRBD1, and absent DNA this call remains unverified. The CDR3 sequence is 13 residues long. Per the germline V gene, CDR1 is KGHSH and CDR2 is LQKENI. This CDR3 is CASSRNREGELFF. Full variable domain (outside the CDR3, taken from reference TRBV18 and TRBJ2-2): NAGVMQNPRHLVRRRGQEARLRCSPMKGHSHVYWYRQLPEEGLKFMVYLQKENIIDESGMPKERFSAEFPKEGPSILRIQQVVRGDSAAYFCASSRNREGELFFGEGSRLTVL.

This chain uses TRBV6-2 or TRBV6-3 with TRBJ2-5; TCRdb names TRBD2, which stays unverified in the absence of DNA. The CDR3 runs to 14 residues. Germline V gene sequence: CDR1 MNHEY, CDR2 SVGEGT. The CDR3 here is CASSPSGIQETQYF.

V gene TRBV6-5 combines with J gene TRBJ2-2. Germline-derived CDR1 and CDR2 are MNHEY and SVGAGI. The CDR3 has 16 amino acids. CDR3 sequence reads: CASSYKSGLGTGELFF.

The rearrangement uses TRBV18 and TRBJ1-2; the TCRdb D gene call, TRBD1, has no DNA to confirm it. Looked up from germline, CDR1 is KGHSH and CDR2 is LQKENI. This CDR3 has 17 residues. The CDR3 loop reads CASSPDSYRSTNYGYTF.

The rearrangement uses TRBV4-3 and TRBJ2-1; the TCRdb D gene call, TRBD1, has no DNA to confirm it. CDR1 is LGHNA and CDR2 is YSLEER in the germline V gene. This CDR3 spans 16 amino acids. The CDR3 spells CASSPGTGGSYNEQFF.

The chain uses TRBV5-6 and TRBJ2-1. The germline V gene has CDR1 SGHDT and CDR2 YYEEEE. The CDR3 is 15 residues long. The CDR3 sequence is CASSLGVVSYNEQFF.

The chain uses TRBV5-4 and TRBJ2-3; the TCRdb call, TRBD2, lacks DNA for checking. The CDR3 totals 15 residues. The germline V gene encodes CDR1 SGHNT and CDR2 YYREEE (reference sequence). The CDR3: CASSLVAIPTDTQYF.

The chain has TRBV7-9 and TRBJ2-1; TCRdb proposes TRBD2, but this gene call is untestable without DNA. Germline V gene data show CDR1 as SEHNR and CDR2 as FQNEAQ (reference sequence). The CDR3 is made up of 16 amino acids. CDR3 in amino acids: CASSYPGLAGYNEQFF.

This chain joins TRBV11-2 and TRBJ2-5. The germline gives CDR1 SGHAT, CDR2 FQNNGV. The CDR3 runs to 14 residues. The chain's CDR3 is CASSALGTKETQYF. Based on the CDR3 plus reference TRBV11-2 and TRBJ2-5, the full variable domain is EAGVAQSPRYKIIEKRQSVAFWCNPISGHATLYWYQQILGQGPKLLIQFQNNGVVDDSQLPKDRFSAERLKGVDSTLKIQPAKLEDSAVYLCASSALGTKETQYFGPGTRLLVL.

CDR3 residues: CAISDIGGLNTEAFF. V is TRBV10-3 and J is TRBJ1-1; the D call of TRBD1 rests on TCRdb alone, since no DNA is present to check it. Germline lookup yields CDR1 ENHRY and CDR2 SYGVKD. The CDR3 length is 15 residues.

The chain links TRBV9 to TRBJ1-2. The CDR3 contains 13 residues. CDR1 is SGDLS, CDR2 YYNGEE, per germline. CDR3 sequence reads: CAQPESANYGYTF.

The chain employs TRBV5-6 and TRBJ2-3; the TRBD1 assignment by TCRdb is unverifiable without DNA. The CDR3 has 17 amino acids. Per the germline V gene, CDR1 is SGHDT and CDR2 is YYEEEE. CDR3 in amino acids: CASSSLGPTRNTDTQYF.